This is a list of T cell receptor beta chains from one sample in a study of blood T cell repertoires in COVID-19. The protocol was immunoSEQ multiplex PCR, while the TCRdb copy is restricted to in-frame clones and leaves out a portion. The table lists approximately 190,000 clones, over 70% of them singletons. Sequencing used peripheral blood. Every receptor here comes from a man aged 60-69 years with acute or convalescent COVID-19. CDR3s include the opening cysteine and the closing phenylalanine or tryptophan. The D gene is left open where the match is weak. Clone size appears in some rows only: once, few, many, or a class for an expanded clone.

>TRBD1|TRBV5-1|many|TRBJ1-1
TGCGCCAGCAGCTTAACAGGGGGAGTGAACACTGAAGCTTTCTTT
CASSLTGGVNTEAFF
>NA|TRBV5-1|NA|TRBJ2-3
TGCGCCAGCAGCTTCTTAGCTTTACTCCCAGATACGCAGTATTTT
CASSFLALLPDTQYF
>TRBD2|TRBV19|NA|TRBJ2-5
TGTGCCAGTAGGGGACGAAGCGGGGAATGGGAGACCCAGTACTTC
CASRGRSGEWETQYF
>NA|TRBV7-9|NA|TRBJ2-5
TGTGCCAGCAGCTCAACCCAGGCCCGTTGGATGGAGACCCAGTACTTC
CASSSTQARWMETQYF
>TRBD2|TRBV6-6|NA|TRBJ2-1
TGTGCCAGCACCCAGGCGGGGACTAGCGGGAGGAGGTTGCAGTTCTTC
CASTQAGTSGRRLQFF
>TRBD1|TRBV3-1/TRBV3-2|NA|TRBJ2-1
TGTGCCAGCAGCAGACAGGGCTATGAGCAGTTCTTC
CASSRQGYEQFF
>TRBD2|TRBV4-1|few|TRBJ2-7
TGCGCCAGCAGCCAAAATAGCGGGAGGGCGTCCTACGAGCAGTACTTC
CASSQNSGRASYEQYF
>TRBD1|TRBV2|NA|TRBJ1-6
TGTGCCAGCAGCCGGGACAGGCTGCATAATTCACCCCTCCACTTT
CASSRDRLHNSPLHF
>TRBD2|TRBV27|NA|TRBJ2-7
TGTGCCAGCAGTTGGGCGGGGGGCGGCCCTCGGGACGAGCAGTACTTC
CASSWAGGGPRDEQYF
>NA|TRBV3-1/TRBV3-2|NA|TRBJ1-3
TGTGCCAGCAGCCAAGATCCGTCTTCCTCTGGAAACACCATATATTTT
CASSQDPSSSGNTIYF
>NA|TRBV6-5|few|TRBJ1-1
TGTGCCAGCACAACAGGGTGGGGTGACACTGAAGCTTTCTTT
CASTTGWGDTEAFF
>TRBD2|TRBV7-2|NA|TRBJ2-7
TGTGCCAGCAGCTTTGCGGGACTAGCGGGGGACGAGCAGTACTTC
CASSFAGLAGDEQYF
>NA|TRBV7-3|NA|TRBJ2-1
TGTGCCAGCAGCCCGAGGATGGGCGGGGTAGTCAATGAGCAGTTCTTC
CASSPRMGGVVNEQFF
>NA|TRBV4-1|few|TRBJ1-6
TGCGCCAGCAGCCAAGGAGCTAGGAATAATTCACCCCTCCACTTT
CASSQGARNNSPLHF
>NA|TRBV28|NA|TRBJ1-5
TGTGCCAGCAGTTTATGGGACTGGACGGAGAAGCGGCTAGGCAATCAGCCCCAGCATTTT
CASSLWDWTEKRLGNQPQHF
>TRBD1|TRBV19|NA|TRBJ1-4
TGTGCCAGTAGCCGGGACAGGGAGGAAAAACTGTTTTTT
CASSRDREEKLFF
>NA|TRBV10-1|NA|TRBJ2-7
TGCGCCAGCAGTGCGGGGGACGAGCAGTACTTC
CASSAGDEQYF
>NA|TRBV19|many|TRBJ2-2
TGTGCCAGTAGTATTAACAGCCTAAACACCGGGGAGCTGTTTTTT
CASSINSLNTGELFF
>TRBD2|TRBV5-1|NA|TRBJ2-3
TGCGCCAGCAGCTTGGCCAACTTACTAGCGGGAGGGCCTTGGAGCACAGATACGCAGTATTTT
CASSLANLLAGGPWSTDTQYF
>TRBD2|TRBV2|NA|TRBJ2-5
TGTGCCAGTTTACTAGCGGAAGAGACCCAGTACTTC
CASLLAEETQYF
>TRBD2|TRBV19|NA|TRBJ2-1
TGTGCCAGTAGTCACGGGACTAGCGGGTTCTCCTACAATGAGCAGTTCTTC
CASSHGTSGFSYNEQFF
>TRBD1|TRBV2|NA|TRBJ1-6
TGTGCCAGCAGTGAAGCAAGGACAGGGAGCTCCTATAATTCACCCCTCCACTTT
CASSEARTGSSYNSPLHF
>NA|TRBV9|NA|TRBJ2-3
TGTGCCAGCAGCCCTCAGAGTGCGGGGACCACAGATACGCAGTATTTT
CASSPQSAGTTDTQYF
>TRBD1|TRBV7-9|NA|TRBJ1-2
TGTGCCAGCAGCTTAATAAGGGGGCATGACTATGGCTACACCTTC
CASSLIRGHDYGYTF
>NA|TRBV18|NA|TRBJ1-3
TGTGCCAGCTCACGCTTGACAGGTTACTCTGGAAACACCATATATTTT
CASSRLTGYSGNTIYF
>NA|TRBV7-8|NA|TRBJ1-4
TGTGCCAGCAGCTTTACAGCTGCAACTAATGAAAAACTGTTTTTT
CASSFTAATNEKLFF
>NA|TRBV5-1|NA|TRBJ2-6
TGCGCCAGCGGCGAGGCAGCTGGGGCCAACGTCCTGACTTTC
CASGEAAGANVLTF
>NA|TRBV25-1|NA|TRBJ1-2
TGTGCCAGCGTATATGGCTACACCTTC
CASVYGYTF
>TRBD2|TRBV6-2/TRBV6-3|NA|TRBJ2-3
TGTGCCAGCAGTTACCGCTCCTGGGGTAGCGGGATCCGTTCTGATACGCAGTATTTT
CASSYRSWGSGIRSDTQYF
>TRBD1|TRBV29-1|NA|TRBJ2-7
TGCAGCGCCGACAGGGGCGGCTCCTACGAGCAGTACTTC
CSADRGGSYEQYF
>NA|TRBV3-1/TRBV3-2|NA|TRBJ2-2
TGTGCCAGCAGCCAATCGGACTTCACCGGGGAGCTGTTTTTT
CASSQSDFTGELFF
>TRBD1|TRBV4-1|NA|TRBJ1-4
TGCGCCAGCAGCCCTGAGGGGACAGGGATTAATGAAAAACTGTTTTTT
CASSPEGTGINEKLFF
>NA|TRBV4-1|once|TRBJ2-1
TGCGCCAGCCAACTGGAGAGTAACTACAATGAGCAGTTCTTC
CASQLESNYNEQFF
>TRBD1|TRBV9|NA|TRBJ1-2
TGTGCCAGCAGCGCGACATCGACAGGGAACCGCTATGGCTACACCTTC
CASSATSTGNRYGYTF
>TRBD2|TRBV29-1|NA|TRBJ2-7
TGCAGCGTTGGGCGGGGGGCCCCGTTGGACGAGCAGTACTTC
CSVGRGAPLDEQYF
>NA|TRBV21-1|NA|TRBJ2-7
TGTGCCAGGTCAAGGGGGACAAGGGTCTACGAGCAGTACTTC
CARSRGTRVYEQYF
>TRBD2|TRBV18|once|TRBJ2-4
TGTGCCAGCTCCCCCCTAGCGGGAGGTTCCGTTTTAGCCAAAAACATTCAGTACTTC
CASSPLAGGSVLAKNIQYF
>TRBD1|TRBV2|NA|TRBJ1-4
TGTGCCAGCAACCAGGGGGAATGGGATGAAAAACTGTTTTTT
CASNQGEWDEKLFF
>TRBD2|TRBV30|NA|TRBJ2-7
TGTGCCTGGAGTGATACACGACGGACTAGCGGGAAGTCCTACGAGCAGTACTTC
CAWSDTRRTSGKSYEQYF
>TRBD2|TRBV9|NA|TRBJ2-1
TGTGCCAGCAGCGTTGGGGGGGAGGATGAGCAGTTCTTC
CASSVGGEDEQFF
>TRBD1|TRBV14|NA|TRBJ1-4
TGTGCCAGCAACACAGGGGGGAATGAAAAACTGTTTTTT
CASNTGGNEKLFF